A single sample gave rise to the 15 T cell receptor beta chains below, sequenced in a study of blood T cells in healthy people across ages. A second about 7 to 12 cycle PCR used barcoded and J-beta primers. TCRdb re-analysed the 5' RACE reads in MiXCR, keeping a single row per CDR3 protein. The data show some 1,800,000 distinct CDR3 sequences, about two fifths seen once. Sample: blood. These receptors came from a human donor in good health.

This clonotype has a handful of counts. The CDR3 loop reads CASSSIAFYEQYF. In DNA form, the CDR3 reads TGTGCCAGCAGTTCTATTGCCTTCTACGAGCAGTACTTC. This sequence joins TRBV27 and TRBJ2-7; D not resolved. Germline CDR1 MNHEY, CDR2 SMNVEV (reference sequence). The ends were cut back, 4 bases at V and 3 bases at J, with 10 bases in the middle. The CDR3 spans 13 residues.

The rearrangement links TRBV14 to TRBJ2-7; possibly TRBD1 for D (6 bases). V lost 8 bases and J lost 3, with 14 bases in between. Germline CDR1 and CDR2: SGHDN and FVKESK. This CDR3 contains 13 residues. CDR3: CASGSLDSYEQYF. CDR3 DNA: TGTGCCAGCGGCTCCCTGGACAGCTACGAGCAGTACTTC.

The table lists this clonotype with a count of one. The chain uses TRBV20-1 and TRBJ1-2; D is unresolved. V was trimmed by 1 base and J by 8 bases, leaving 8 bases between them. Germline CDR1 is DFQATT and CDR2 is SNEGSKA (reference sequence). CDR3 length: 11 residues. For the CDR3, the DNA is TGCAGTGCTAGAGTCAGAAAGGGCTACACCTTC. This encodes CSARVRKGYTF.

This clonotype was counted once. V and J are TRBV12-3 or TRBV12-4 and TRBJ1-2; no reliable D call. The CDR3 extends over 12 amino acids. V was shortened by 4 bases and J by 7 bases, with 10 bases between the two germline ends. CDR3 in amino acids: CASSSLRGGYTF. In DNA form, the CDR3 reads TGTGCCAGCAGTTCACTCCGTGGTGGCTACACCTTC.

The rearrangement links TRBV20-1 to TRBJ1-1; 10 nucleotides agree with TRBD1. Germline CDR1 is DFQATT and CDR2 is SNEGSKA (reference sequence). This CDR3 comprises 14 residues. Germline trimming cut 5 bases from V and 1 base from J; bases unmatched to any gene: 4. The CDR3 loop reads CSAPRDRGNTEAFF. DNA for the CDR3: TGCAGTGCTCCACGGGACAGGGGGAACACTGAAGCTTTCTTT.

V gene TRBV7-6 combines with J gene TRBJ2-5; TRBD1 matches at 8 bases. V dropped 5 bases and J dropped 11; count of bases not matched to a gene: 16. Germline V CDR1 and CDR2: SGHVS, FNYEAQ. This CDR3 spans 15 amino acids. The CDR3 reads CASSPPRGQYNEQYF. DNA of the CDR3: TGTGCCAGCAGCCCTCCCAGGGGGCAATACAATGAGCAGTACTTC.

The CDR3 protein is CASNHLIRGGKLFF. The CDR3 bases are TGTGCCAGTAACCACCTCATCCGTGGTGGAAAACTGTTTTTT. V gene TRBV7-9 combines with J gene TRBJ1-4; D not resolved. The germline CDR1 and CDR2 sequences are SEHNR and FQNEAQ (reference sequence). V lost 9 bases and J lost 10, with 21 bases in between. The CDR3 contains 14 residues.

The rearrangement uses TRBV6-2 or TRBV6-3 and TRBJ2-1; D may be TRBD2 (5 bases). The CDR3 loop spans 17 amino acids. V lost 1 base, J lost 7 bases, and 20 bases lay in between. Germline V gene data show CDR1 as MNHEY and CDR2 as SVGEGT. DNA for the CDR3: TGTGCCAGCAGTTACTATTTTAGGTGCACTCGGGGAAATGAGCAGTTCTTC. Protein product: CASSYYFRCTRGNEQFF.

This chain joins TRBV7-2 and TRBJ1-1, with D uncertain. The CDR3 length is 15 residues. Trimming cost V 1 base and J 1 base, with 10 bases left between them. Germline CDR1 reads SGHTA; CDR2 reads FQGNSA. The CDR3 spells CASSLVRHSNTEAFF. The CDR3 DNA sequence: TGTGCCAGCAGCTTAGTTAGACACTCGAACACTGAAGCTTTCTTT.

Concerning this clonotype itself: The CDR3 ends on some other residue instead of the conserved phenylalanine or tryptophan, so this is likely a read error. The chain links TRBV7-2 to TRBJ2-3, with TRBD2 identical over 8 bases. Germline V lookup: CDR1 SGHTA, CDR2 FQGNSA. V lost 0 bases and J lost 3; bases outside the gene matches: 2. The CDR3 runs 15 residues. CDR3 bases: TGTGCCAGCAGCTTAGCGAGCGGGGGTACAGATACGCAGTATTTG. This translates into CASSLASGGTDTQYL.

The genes are TRBV11-2 and TRBJ2-7; 9 nucleotides align to TRBD2. CDR1 and CDR2 (germline): SGHAT, FQNNGV. The CDR3 spans 14 residues. J gave up 6 bases and V 5 bases, and 8 bases lay outside the gene matches. This CDR3 reads CASSTRRGGPEQYF. The CDR3 bases are TGTGCCAGCAGCACGAGGCGGGGGGGCCCCGAGCAGTACTTC.

Only a few counts were recorded for this clonotype. At one boundary the junction diverges from the germline segment, which might be a read error. The chain carries TRBV6-5 and TRBJ1-2; a weak D match, TRBD1 (5 bases). The CDR3 is 14 residues long. Germline assignment: CDR1 MNHEY and CDR2 SVGAGI. CDR3 loop: CASNYRGASYGYTF. CDR3 bases: TGTGCCAGCAATTACAGAGGGGCCAGCTATGGCTACACCTTC.

In this sample, this clonotype turned up a few times. V gene TRBV20-1 combines with J gene TRBJ1-2; TRBD1 might be the D (5 bases). Germline V gene data show CDR1 as DFQATT and CDR2 as SNEGSKA (reference sequence). Trimming left V 6 bases short and J 5 bases short, with 19 bases between. The CDR3 length is 14 residues. The chain's CDR3 is CSAIRDGFGYGYTF. CDR3 DNA sequence: TGCAGTGCGATAAGGGACGGATTTGGGTATGGCTACACCTTC.

The sample holds a few counts of this clonotype. The chain is built from TRBV7-9 and TRBJ2-5; 9 nucleotides line up with TRBD2. This CDR3 spans 14 amino acids. V lost 2 bases and J lost 10; bases outside the gene matches: 8. Looked up from germline, CDR1 is SEHNR and CDR2 is FQNEAQ (reference sequence). CDR3 in DNA: TGTGCCAGCAGCTTATTGACTAGCGGCGGAGACCAGTACTTC. It codes for CASSLLTSGGDQYF.

V usage is TRBV6-1 and J usage is TRBJ2-5; D could derive from TRBD1 or TRBD2 (7 bases each). The CDR3 totals 19 residues. Trimming shortened V by 1 base and J by 5 bases, and 26 bases separated the two germline ends. From germline, CDR1 is MNHNS and CDR2 SASEGT. CDR3 in amino acids: CASSEEVSYFQGGRETQYF. The CDR3 nucleotides are TGTGCCAGCAGTGAAGAGGTTTCCTATTTTCAGGGGGGGAGGGAGACCCAGTACTTC.